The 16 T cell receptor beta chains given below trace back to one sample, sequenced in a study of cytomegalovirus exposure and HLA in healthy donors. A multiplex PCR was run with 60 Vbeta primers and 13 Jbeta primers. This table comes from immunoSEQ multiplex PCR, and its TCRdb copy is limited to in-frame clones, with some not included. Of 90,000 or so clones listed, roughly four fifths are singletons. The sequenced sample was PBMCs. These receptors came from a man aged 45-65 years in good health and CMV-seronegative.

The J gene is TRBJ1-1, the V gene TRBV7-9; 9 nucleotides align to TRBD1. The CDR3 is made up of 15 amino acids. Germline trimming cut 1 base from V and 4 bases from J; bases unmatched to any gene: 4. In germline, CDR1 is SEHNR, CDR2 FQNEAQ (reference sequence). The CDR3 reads CASSLGDRDITEAFF. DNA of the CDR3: TGTGCCAGCAGCTTAGGGGACAGGGACATCACTGAAGCTTTCTTT.

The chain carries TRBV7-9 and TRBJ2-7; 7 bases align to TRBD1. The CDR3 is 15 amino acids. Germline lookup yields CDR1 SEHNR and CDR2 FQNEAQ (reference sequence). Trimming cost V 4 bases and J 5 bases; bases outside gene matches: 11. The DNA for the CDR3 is TGTGCCAGCAGCTCTACGGACAGGAATGGCCACGAGCAGTACTTC. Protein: CASSSTDRNGHEQYF.

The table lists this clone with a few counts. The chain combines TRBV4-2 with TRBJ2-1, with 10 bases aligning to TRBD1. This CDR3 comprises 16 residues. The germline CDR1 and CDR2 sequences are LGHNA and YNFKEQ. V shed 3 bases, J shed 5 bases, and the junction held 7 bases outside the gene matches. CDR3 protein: CASSHVGTGDNNEQFF. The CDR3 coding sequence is TGTGCCAGCAGCCACGTCGGGACAGGGGATAACAATGAGCAGTTCTTC.

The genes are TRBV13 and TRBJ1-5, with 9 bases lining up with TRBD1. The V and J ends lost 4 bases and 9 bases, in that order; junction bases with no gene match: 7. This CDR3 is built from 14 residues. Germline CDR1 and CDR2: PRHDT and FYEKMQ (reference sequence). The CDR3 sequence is CASSYGTGRGPQHF. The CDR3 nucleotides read TGTGCCAGCAGCTATGGGACAGGGCGAGGGCCCCAGCATTTT.

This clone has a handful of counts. The CDR3 sequence is CASSGSPTSVPETQYF. The CDR3 coding sequence is TGTGCCAGCAGCGGGAGCCCTACTTCAGTTCCAGAGACCCAGTACTTC. The chain combines TRBV5-6 with TRBJ2-5; D might be TRBD2 (5 bases). Germline CDR1 SGHDT, CDR2 YYEEEE. Trimming took off 4 bases at V and 4 bases at J, with 20 bases between the two ends. This CDR3 contains 16 residues.

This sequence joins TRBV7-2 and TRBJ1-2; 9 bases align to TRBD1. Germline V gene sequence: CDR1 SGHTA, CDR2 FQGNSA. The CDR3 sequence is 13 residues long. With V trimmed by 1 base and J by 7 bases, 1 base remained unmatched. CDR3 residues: CASSLGQGGGYTF. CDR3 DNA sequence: TGTGCCAGCAGCTTAGGACAGGGGGGTGGCTACACCTTC.

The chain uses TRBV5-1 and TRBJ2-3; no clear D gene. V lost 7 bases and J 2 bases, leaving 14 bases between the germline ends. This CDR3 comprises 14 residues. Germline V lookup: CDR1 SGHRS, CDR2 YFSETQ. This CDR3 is CASRPRLNTDTQYF. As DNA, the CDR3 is TGCGCCAGCCGCCCGAGACTCAACACAGATACGCAGTATTTT. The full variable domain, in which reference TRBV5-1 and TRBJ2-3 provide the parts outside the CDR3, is KAGVTQTPRYLIKTRGQQVTLSCSPISGHRSVSWYQQTPGQGLQFLFEYFSETQRNKGNFPGRFSGRQFSNSRSEMNVSTLELGDSALYLCASRPRLNTDTQYFGPGTRLTVL.

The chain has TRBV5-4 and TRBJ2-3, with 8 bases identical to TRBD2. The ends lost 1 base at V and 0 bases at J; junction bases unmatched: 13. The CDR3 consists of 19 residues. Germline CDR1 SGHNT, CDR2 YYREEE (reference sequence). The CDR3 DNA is TGTGCCAGCAGCTTGTTGGATAGCGGGACTCGCCCTAGCACAGATACGCAGTATTTT. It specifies CASSLLDSGTRPSTDTQYF.

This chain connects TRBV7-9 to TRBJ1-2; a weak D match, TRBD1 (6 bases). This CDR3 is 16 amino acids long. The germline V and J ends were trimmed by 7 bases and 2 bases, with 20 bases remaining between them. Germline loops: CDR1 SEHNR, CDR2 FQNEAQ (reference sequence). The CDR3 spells CASTRDRQALNYGYTF. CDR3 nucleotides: TGTGCCAGCACCCGAGATCGACAGGCATTGAACTATGGCTACACCTTC.

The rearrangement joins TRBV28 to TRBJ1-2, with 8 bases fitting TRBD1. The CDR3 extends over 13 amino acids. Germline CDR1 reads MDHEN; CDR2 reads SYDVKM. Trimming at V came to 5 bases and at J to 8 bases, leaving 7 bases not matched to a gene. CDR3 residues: CASSGQGWKGYTF. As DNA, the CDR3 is TGTGCCAGCAGTGGACAGGGATGGAAAGGCTACACCTTC.

The CDR3 nucleotides are TGTGCCAGTAGTTCGACAACAGGGACAGAAAATCTAAAAAGCTCCTACGAGCAGTACTTC. Amino acids: CASSSTTGTENLKSSYEQYF. This rearrangement joins TRBV19 to TRBJ2-7; 7 bases are shared with TRBD1. The CDR3 sequence is 20 residues long. After removal of 5 bases from V and 0 bases from J, the junction contained 22 bases not matched to a gene. Germline CDR1 and CDR2: LNHDA and SQIVND (reference sequence).

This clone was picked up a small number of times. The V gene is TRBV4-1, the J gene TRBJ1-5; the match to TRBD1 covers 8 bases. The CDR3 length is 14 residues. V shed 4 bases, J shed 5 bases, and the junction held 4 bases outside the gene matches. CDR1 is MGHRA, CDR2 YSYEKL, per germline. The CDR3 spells CASSPRDRHQPQHF. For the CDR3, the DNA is TGCGCCAGCAGCCCACGGGACAGGCATCAGCCCCAGCATTTT.

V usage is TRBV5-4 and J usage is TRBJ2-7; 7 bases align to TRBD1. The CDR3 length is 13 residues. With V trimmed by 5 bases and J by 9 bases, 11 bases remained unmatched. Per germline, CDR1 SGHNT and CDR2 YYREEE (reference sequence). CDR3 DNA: TGTGCCAGCAGTACGGACAGGAGCTTAACGCAGTACTTC. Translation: CASSTDRSLTQYF. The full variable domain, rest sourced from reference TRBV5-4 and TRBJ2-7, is ETGVTQSPTHLIKTRGQQVTLRCSSQSGHNTVSWYQQALGQGPQFIFQYYREEENGRGNFPPRFSGLQFPNYSSELNVNALELDDSALYLCASSTDRSLTQYFGPGTRLTVT.

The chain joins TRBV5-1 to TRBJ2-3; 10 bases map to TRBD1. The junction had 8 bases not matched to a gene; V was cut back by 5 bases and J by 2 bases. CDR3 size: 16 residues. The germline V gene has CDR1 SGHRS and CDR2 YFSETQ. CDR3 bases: TGCGCCAGCAGTAGGGACAGGGGAGGAAACACAGATACGCAGTATTTT. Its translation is CASSRDRGGNTDTQYF.

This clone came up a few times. The CDR3 sequence: CASHRDRGYEQYF. CDR3 in DNA: TGTGCCAGCCACCGGGACAGGGGCTACGAGCAGTACTTC. V and J are TRBV30 and TRBJ2-7; 10 bases agree with TRBD1. The CDR3 is made up of 13 amino acids. CDR1 is GTSNPN, CDR2 SVGIG, per germline (reference sequence). With V trimmed by 8 bases and J by 3 bases, 7 bases remained unmatched.

CDR3 sequence: CASSNGQYTEAFF. In DNA, the CDR3 is TGTGCCAGCAGCAACGGACAGTACACTGAAGCTTTCTTT. The rearrangement uses TRBV14 and TRBJ1-1; possible D gene TRBD1, 6 bases. The V end lost 5 bases, the J end lost 3 bases, and 10 bases lay between the germline ends. This CDR3 has 13 residues. In germline, CDR1 is SGHDN, CDR2 FVKESK. The full variable domain, its missing parts supplied by reference TRBV14 and TRBJ1-1, is EAGVTQFPSHSVIEKGQTVTLRCDPISGHDNLYWYRRVMGKEIKFLLHFVKESKQDESGMPNNRFLAERTGGTYSTLKVQPAELEDSGVYFCASSNGQYTEAFFGQGTRLTVV.